The subject of this entry is one T cell receptor beta chain. This CDR3 has 17 residues. CDR1 SGHRS and CDR2 YFSETQ come from the germline V gene. These data belong to a study of T cells expressing NK-cell markers. Reprocessing the 5' RACE reads, TCRdb reports a single entry for every CDR3 protein and omits DNA. The sample table includes 550,000 or so distinct CDR3 sequences. This rearrangement joins TRBV5-1 to TRBJ2-1; TCRdb's assignment of TRBD2 cannot be checked, as there is no DNA. The material sequenced was blood T cells: a sorted CD56 or NKG2C T cell subset, CD4+ or CD8+ T cells, or bulk PBMC T cells (not recorded which). This clonotype was obtained from a man aged 18 to 30 in good health. CDR3 loop: CASSPVEETSGRGEQFF. Using reference TRBV5-1 and TRBJ2-1 for the parts outside the CDR3, the full variable domain is KAGVTQTPRYLIKTRGQQVTLSCSPISGHRSVSWYQQTPGQGLQFLFEYFSETQRNKGNFPGRFSGRQFSNSRSEMNVSTLELGDSALYLCASSPVEETSGRGEQFFGPGTRLTVL.